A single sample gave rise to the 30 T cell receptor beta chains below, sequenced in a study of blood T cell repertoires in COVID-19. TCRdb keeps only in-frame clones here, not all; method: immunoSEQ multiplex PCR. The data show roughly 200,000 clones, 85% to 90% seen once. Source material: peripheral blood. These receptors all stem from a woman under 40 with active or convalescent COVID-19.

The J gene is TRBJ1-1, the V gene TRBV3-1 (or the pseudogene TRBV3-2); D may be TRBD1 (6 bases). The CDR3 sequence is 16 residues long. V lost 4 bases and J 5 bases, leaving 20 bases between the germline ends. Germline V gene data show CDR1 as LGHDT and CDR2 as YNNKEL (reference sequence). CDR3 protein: CASSPHIGDIITEAFF. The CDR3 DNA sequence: TGTGCCAGCAGCCCGCACATCGGGGACATAATTACTGAAGCTTTCTTT.

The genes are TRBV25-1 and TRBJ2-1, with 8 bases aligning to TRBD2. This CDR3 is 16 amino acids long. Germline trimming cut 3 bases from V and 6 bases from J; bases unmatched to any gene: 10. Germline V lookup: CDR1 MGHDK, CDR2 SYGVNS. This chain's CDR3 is CASSEPLSGKGNEQFF. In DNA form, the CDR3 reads TGTGCCAGCAGTGAGCCCCTTAGCGGGAAGGGCAATGAGCAGTTCTTC.

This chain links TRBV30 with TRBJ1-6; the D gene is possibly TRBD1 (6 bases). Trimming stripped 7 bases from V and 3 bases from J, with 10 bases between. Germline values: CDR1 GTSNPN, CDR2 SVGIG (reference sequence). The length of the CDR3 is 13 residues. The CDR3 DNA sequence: TGTGCCTCTCACAGGGACTATAATTCACCCCTCCACTTT. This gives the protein CASHRDYNSPLHF.

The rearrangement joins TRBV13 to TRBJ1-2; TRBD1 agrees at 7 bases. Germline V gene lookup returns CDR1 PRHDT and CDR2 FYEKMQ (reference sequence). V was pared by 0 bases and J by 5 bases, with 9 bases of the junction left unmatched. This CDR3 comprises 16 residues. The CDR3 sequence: CASSLGVDREWYGYTF. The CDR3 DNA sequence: TGTGCCAGCAGCTTAGGCGTCGACAGGGAGTGGTATGGCTACACCTTC. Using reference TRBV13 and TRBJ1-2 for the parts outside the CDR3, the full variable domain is AAGVIQSPRHLIKEKRETATLKCYPIPRHDTVYWYQQGPGQDPQFLISFYEKMQSDKGSIPDRFSAQQFSDYHSELNMSSLELGDSALYFCASSLGVDREWYGYTFGSGTRLTVV.

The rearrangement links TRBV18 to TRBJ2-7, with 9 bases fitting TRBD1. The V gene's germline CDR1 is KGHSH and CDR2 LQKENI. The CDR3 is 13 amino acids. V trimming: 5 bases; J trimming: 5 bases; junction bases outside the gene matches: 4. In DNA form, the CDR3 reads TGTGCCAGCTCAAACCGGGACAGGGACGAGCAGTACTTC. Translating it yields CASSNRDRDEQYF.

The CDR3 DNA follows: TGTGCCAGCAGCATTCGACTAGCGGGGGGTTCACCGGGCGGGGAGCTGTTTTTT. The encoded protein is CASSIRLAGGSPGGELFF. The chain has TRBV5-4 and TRBJ2-2, with 13 bases matching TRBD2. V shed 4 bases and J 7 bases; nucleotides not matched to a gene: 13. This CDR3 spans 18 amino acids. CDR1 and CDR2 from the germline V gene are SGHNT and YYREEE (reference sequence).

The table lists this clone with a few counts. The CDR3: CASSRGQWGNSPLHF. As DNA, the CDR3 is TGTGCCAGTAGTAGGGGCCAGTGGGGCAATTCACCCCTCCACTTT. The rearrangement uses TRBV19 and TRBJ1-6; D is perhaps TRBD1 (5 bases). CDR1 is LNHDA and CDR2 is SQIVND in the germline V gene (reference sequence). This CDR3 has 15 amino acids. V gave up 4 bases and J gave up 7 bases, with 14 bases separating them.

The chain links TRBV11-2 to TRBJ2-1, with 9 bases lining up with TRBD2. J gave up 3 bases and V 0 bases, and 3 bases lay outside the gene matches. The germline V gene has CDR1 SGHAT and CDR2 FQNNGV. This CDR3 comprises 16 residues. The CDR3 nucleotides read TGTGCCAGCAGCTTAGATCCTAGCGGGATCTACAATGAGCAGTTCTTC. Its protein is CASSLDPSGIYNEQFF.

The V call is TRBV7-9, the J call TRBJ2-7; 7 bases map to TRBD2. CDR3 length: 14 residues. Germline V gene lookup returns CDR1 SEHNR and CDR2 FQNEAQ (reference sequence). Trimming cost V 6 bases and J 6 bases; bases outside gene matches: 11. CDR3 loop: CASRTTGGRGEQYF. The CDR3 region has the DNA TGTGCCAGCAGAACCACGGGGGGAAGAGGCGAGCAGTACTTC.

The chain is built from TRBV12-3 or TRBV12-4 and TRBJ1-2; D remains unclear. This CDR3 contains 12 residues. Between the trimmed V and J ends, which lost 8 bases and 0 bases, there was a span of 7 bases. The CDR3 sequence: CASGSTNYGYTF. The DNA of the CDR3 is TGTGCCAGCGGCAGTACTAACTATGGCTACACCTTC.

The CDR3 protein is CASRGQSIYGYTF. The DNA for the CDR3 is TGTGCCAGTAGGGGACAGTCCATCTATGGCTACACCTTC. The chain combines TRBV19 with TRBJ1-2; 7 bases match TRBD1. The CDR3 totals 13 residues. Trimming cost V 6 bases and J 4 bases; bases outside gene matches: 5. Per germline, CDR1 LNHDA and CDR2 SQIVND (reference sequence).

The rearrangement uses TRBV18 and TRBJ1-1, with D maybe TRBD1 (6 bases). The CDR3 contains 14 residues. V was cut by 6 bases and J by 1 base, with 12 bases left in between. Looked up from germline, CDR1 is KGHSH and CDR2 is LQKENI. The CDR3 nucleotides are TGTGCCAGCTCTCGGGAAGGGGGGAACACTGAAGCTTTCTTT. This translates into CASSREGGNTEAFF.

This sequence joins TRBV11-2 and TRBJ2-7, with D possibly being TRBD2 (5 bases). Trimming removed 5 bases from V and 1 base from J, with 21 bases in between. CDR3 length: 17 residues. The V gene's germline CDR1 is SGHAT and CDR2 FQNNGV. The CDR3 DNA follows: TGTGCCAGCAGCCCGAGAATAGGAGAGGGTTCGTCCTACGAGCAGTACTTC. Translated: CASSPRIGEGSSYEQYF.

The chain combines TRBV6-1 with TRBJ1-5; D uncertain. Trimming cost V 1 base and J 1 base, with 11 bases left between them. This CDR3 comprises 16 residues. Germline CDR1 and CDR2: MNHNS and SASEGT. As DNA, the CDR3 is TGTGCCAGCAGTGAAGGGTCAGTATGGAGCAATCAGCCCCAGCATTTT. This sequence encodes CASSEGSVWSNQPQHF.

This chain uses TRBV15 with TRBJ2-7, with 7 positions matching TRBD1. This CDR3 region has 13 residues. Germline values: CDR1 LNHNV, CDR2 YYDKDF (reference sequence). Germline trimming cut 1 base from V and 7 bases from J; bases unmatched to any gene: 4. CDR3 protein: CATSRVQGWEQYF. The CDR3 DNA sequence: TGTGCCACCAGCAGAGTACAGGGGTGGGAGCAGTACTTC.

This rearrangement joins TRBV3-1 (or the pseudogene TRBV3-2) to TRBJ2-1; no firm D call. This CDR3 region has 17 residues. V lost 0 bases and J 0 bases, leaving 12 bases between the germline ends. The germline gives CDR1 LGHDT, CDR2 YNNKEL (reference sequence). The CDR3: CASSQEGISLSYNEQFF. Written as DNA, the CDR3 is TGTGCCAGCAGCCAAGAGGGCATCTCCCTCTCCTACAATGAGCAGTTCTTC.

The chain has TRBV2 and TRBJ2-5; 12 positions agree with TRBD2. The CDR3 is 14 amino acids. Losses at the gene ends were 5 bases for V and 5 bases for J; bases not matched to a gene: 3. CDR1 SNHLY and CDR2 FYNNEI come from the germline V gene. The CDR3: CASSRLAGDETQYF. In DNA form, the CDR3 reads TGTGCCAGCAGTCGACTAGCGGGAGATGAGACCCAGTACTTC.

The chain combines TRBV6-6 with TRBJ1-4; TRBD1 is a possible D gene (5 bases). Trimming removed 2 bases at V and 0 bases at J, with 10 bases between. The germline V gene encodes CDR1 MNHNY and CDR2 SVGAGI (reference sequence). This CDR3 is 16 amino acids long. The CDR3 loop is CASSYGTGATNEKLFF. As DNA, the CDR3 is TGTGCCAGCAGTTACGGTACGGGGGCAACTAATGAAAAACTGTTTTTT.

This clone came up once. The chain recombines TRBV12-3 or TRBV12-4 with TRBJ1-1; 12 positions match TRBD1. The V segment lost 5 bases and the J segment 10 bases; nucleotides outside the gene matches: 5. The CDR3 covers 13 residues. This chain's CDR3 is CASSGTGGFGAFF. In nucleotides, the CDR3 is TGTGCCAGCAGTGGGACAGGGGGCTTCGGAGCTTTCTTT.

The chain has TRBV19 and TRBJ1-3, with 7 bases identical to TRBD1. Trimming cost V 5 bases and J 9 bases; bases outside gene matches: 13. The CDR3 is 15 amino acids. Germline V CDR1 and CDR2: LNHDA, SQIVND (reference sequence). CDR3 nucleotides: TGTGCCAGTAGTCCGACAGGGCCAAACAGGGGCACCATATATTTT. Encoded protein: CASSPTGPNRGTIYF.

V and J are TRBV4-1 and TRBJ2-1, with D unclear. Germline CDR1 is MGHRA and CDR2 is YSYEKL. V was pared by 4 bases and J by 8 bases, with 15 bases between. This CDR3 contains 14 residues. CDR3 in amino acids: CASSLSYGYDEQFF. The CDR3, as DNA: TGCGCCAGCAGCCTATCGTACGGGTACGATGAGCAGTTCTTC.

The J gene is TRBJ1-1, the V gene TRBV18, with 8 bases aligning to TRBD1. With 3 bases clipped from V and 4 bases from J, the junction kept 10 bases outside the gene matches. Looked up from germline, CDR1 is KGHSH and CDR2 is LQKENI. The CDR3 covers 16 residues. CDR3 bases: TGTGCCAGCTCACCGGCTCCGGGACAGGCGCCCACTGAAGCTTTCTTT. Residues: CASSPAPGQAPTEAFF.

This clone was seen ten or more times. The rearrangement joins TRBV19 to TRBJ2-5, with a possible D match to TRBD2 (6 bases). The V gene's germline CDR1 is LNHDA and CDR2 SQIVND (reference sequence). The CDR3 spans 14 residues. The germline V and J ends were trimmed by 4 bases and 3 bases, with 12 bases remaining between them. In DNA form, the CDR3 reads TGTGCCAGTAGTACTGGAGTAGCGGAAGAGACCCAGTACTTC. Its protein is CASSTGVAEETQYF.

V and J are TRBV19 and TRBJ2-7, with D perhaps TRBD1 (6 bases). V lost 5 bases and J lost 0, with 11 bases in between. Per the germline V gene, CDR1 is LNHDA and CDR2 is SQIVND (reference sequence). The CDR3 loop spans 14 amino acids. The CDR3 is CASSFDRSSYEQYF. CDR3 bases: TGTGCCAGTAGTTTTGACAGGAGCTCCTACGAGCAGTACTTC. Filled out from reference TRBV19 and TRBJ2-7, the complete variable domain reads DGGITQSPKYLFRKEGQNVTLSCEQNLNHDAMYWYRQDPGQGLRLIYYSQIVNDFQKGDIAEGYSVSREKKESFPLTVTSAQKNPTAFYLCASSFDRSSYEQYFGPGTRLTVT.

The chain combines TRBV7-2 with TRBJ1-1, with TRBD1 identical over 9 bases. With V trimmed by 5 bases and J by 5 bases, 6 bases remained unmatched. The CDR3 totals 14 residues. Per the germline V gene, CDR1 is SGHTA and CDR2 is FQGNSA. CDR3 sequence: CASSQLGQGTEAFF. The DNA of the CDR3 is TGTGCCAGCAGCCAACTTGGACAGGGGACTGAAGCTTTCTTT. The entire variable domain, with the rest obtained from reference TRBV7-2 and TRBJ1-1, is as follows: GAGVSQSPSNKVTEKGKDVELRCDPISGHTALYWYRQSLGQGLEFLIYFQGNSAPDKSGLPSDRFSAERTGGSVSTLTIQRTQQEDSAVYLCASSQLGQGTEAFFGQGTRLTVV.

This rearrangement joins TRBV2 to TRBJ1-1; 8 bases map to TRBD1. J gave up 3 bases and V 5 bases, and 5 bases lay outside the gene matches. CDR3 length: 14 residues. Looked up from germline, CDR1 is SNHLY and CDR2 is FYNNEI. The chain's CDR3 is CASSRQGRYTEAFF. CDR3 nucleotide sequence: TGTGCCAGCAGTCGACAGGGGCGGTACACTGAAGCTTTCTTT.

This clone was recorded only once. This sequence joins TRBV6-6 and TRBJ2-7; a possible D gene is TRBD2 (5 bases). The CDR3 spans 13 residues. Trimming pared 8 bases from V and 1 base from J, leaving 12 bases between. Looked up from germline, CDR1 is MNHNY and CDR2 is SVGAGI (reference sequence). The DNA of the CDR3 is TGTGCCAGCGGTCTGGACTTATCCTACGAGCAGTACTTC. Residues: CASGLDLSYEQYF.

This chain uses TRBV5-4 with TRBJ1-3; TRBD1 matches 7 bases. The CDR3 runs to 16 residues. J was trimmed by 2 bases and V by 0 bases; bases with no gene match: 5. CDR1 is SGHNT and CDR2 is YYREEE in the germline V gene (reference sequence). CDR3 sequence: CASSLARGSTGNTIYF. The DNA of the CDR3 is TGTGCCAGCAGCTTGGCCAGGGGGTCTACTGGAAACACCATATATTTT.

CDR3 DNA: TGTGCCAGCAGGACTAGGGGCCCCTACAATGAGCAGTTCTTC. Translating it yields CASRTRGPYNEQFF. The rearrangement links TRBV6-5 to TRBJ2-1; tentative D call: TRBD2 (6 bases). Germline V gene sequence: CDR1 MNHEY, CDR2 SVGAGI. V was cut by 6 bases and J by 2 bases, with 11 bases left in between. This CDR3 comprises 14 residues.

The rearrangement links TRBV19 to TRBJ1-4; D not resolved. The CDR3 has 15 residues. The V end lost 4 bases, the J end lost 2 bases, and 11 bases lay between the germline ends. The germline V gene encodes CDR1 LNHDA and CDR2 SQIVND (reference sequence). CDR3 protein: CASSTPGNTNEKLFF. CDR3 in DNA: TGTGCCAGTAGTACCCCGGGTAATACTAATGAAAAACTGTTTTTT.